One sample yielded the 12 T cell receptor beta chains listed below, sequenced in a study of human T cells and chemical hapten exposure. The time point: pre-sensitization, week 0. The treatment was: therapeutic diphenylcyclopropenone sensitization with weekly scalp DPC. MiXCR, applied by TCRdb to the RACE reads, yields one record per CDR3 protein. The repertoire includes nearly 110,000 distinct CDR3 sequences, 9% to 15% of them detected once, and over 1.5% sits in the top ten. Sample: whole blood, taken in connection with sensitization to the hapten diphenylcyclopropenone (DPC). Every receptor here comes from a woman aged 45 to 65 with alopecia areata. Some clones in this sample may be carry-over from other donors' samples.

This clonotype has just a few counts. The chain is built from TRBV20-1 and TRBJ2-7, with 7 bases lining up with TRBD1. The CDR3 totals 15 residues. V shed 2 bases, J shed 4 bases, and the junction held 11 bases outside the gene matches. Germline assignment: CDR1 DFQATT and CDR2 SNEGSKA (reference sequence). The CDR3 loop reads CSARLGTTGLYEQYF. CDR3 coding DNA: TGCAGTGCTAGACTTGGTACGACAGGGCTTTACGAGCAGTACTTC.

CDR3 residues: CASPRGSTDTQYF. CDR3 DNA: TGCGCCAGCCCCAGGGGAAGCACAGATACGCAGTATTTT. V and J are TRBV5-1 and TRBJ2-3; D perhaps matches TRBD1 (6 bases). V was shortened by 7 bases and J by 0 bases, with 9 bases between the two germline ends. Germline V gene lookup returns CDR1 SGHRS and CDR2 YFSETQ. The CDR3 runs 13 residues.

The chain is built from TRBV6-1 and TRBJ1-4; unclear D gene. This CDR3 contains 15 residues. In germline, CDR1 is MNHNS, CDR2 SASEGT. V was pared by 6 bases and J by 2 bases, with 13 bases between. The CDR3 reads CASREGPGTNEKLFF. The DNA for the CDR3 is TGTGCCAGCAGGGAGGGCCCGGGGACTAATGAAAAACTGTTTTTT.

This clonotype was counted at least ten times. The chain joins TRBV20-1 to TRBJ1-6, with D perhaps TRBD1 (5 bases). The CDR3 covers 12 residues. The germline gives CDR1 DFQATT, CDR2 SNEGSKA (reference sequence). The V end lost 5 bases, the J end lost 11 bases, and 13 bases lay between the germline ends. The CDR3 loop is CSAPGRGPPLHF. The CDR3, as DNA: TGCAGTGCTCCCGGTAGGGGTCCACCCCTCCACTTT.

This clonotype has a handful of counts. The chain's CDR3 is CASSWAAPRSSGNTIYF. The CDR3 nucleotides read TGTGCCAGCAGTTGGGCGGCTCCCCGGAGCTCTGGAAACACCATATATTTT. The chain combines TRBV6-2 or TRBV6-3 with TRBJ1-3, with no clear D. This CDR3 comprises 17 residues. Trimming removed 4 bases at V and 0 bases at J, with 16 bases between. Germline loops: CDR1 MNHEY, CDR2 SVGEGT.

This clonotype was counted ten times or more. This rearrangement joins TRBV4-1 to TRBJ1-5; D not certain. With 1 base removed from V and 5 bases from J, the gap between germline ends came to 15 bases. The CDR3 contains 16 residues. Germline CDR1 is MGHRA and CDR2 is YSYEKL. The CDR3 DNA is TGCGCCAGCAGCCAAGGACGCGGAGGGCGCGATCAGCCCCAGCATTTT. Translation: CASSQGRGGRDQPQHF.

The V gene is TRBV29-1, the J gene TRBJ2-7; 9 positions agree with TRBD1. The germline V gene encodes CDR1 SQVTM and CDR2 ANQGSEA. V lost 4 bases, J lost 0 bases, and 4 bases stayed unmatched. The CDR3 is 14 amino acids. CDR3 in amino acids: CSVGLGQGSYEQYF. For the CDR3, the DNA is TGCAGCGTTGGATTGGGACAGGGCTCCTACGAGCAGTACTTC.

In its sample, this clonotype was seen a few times. This chain uses TRBV28 with TRBJ1-4; D not certain. This CDR3 is built from 12 residues. Germline lookup yields CDR1 MDHEN and CDR2 SYDVKM. Trimming cost V 7 bases and J 6 bases, with 9 bases left between them. CDR3 nucleotide sequence: TGTGCCAGCACTAGCCCCCATGAAAAACTGTTTTTT. It codes for CASTSPHEKLFF.

The chain recombines TRBV4-1 with TRBJ1-2; TRBD1 aligns across 10 bases. Germline V gene sequence: CDR1 MGHRA, CDR2 YSYEKL. The V gene end was trimmed by 4 bases and the J gene end by 0 bases; junction bases not matched to a gene: 5. This CDR3 comprises 16 residues. CDR3 DNA sequence: TGCGCCAGCAGCCGGGACAGGGGTTCCTCTAACTATGGCTACACCTTC. It specifies CASSRDRGSSNYGYTF.

This clonotype was observed a few times. The genes are TRBV6-6 and TRBJ1-5; no clear D. In germline, CDR1 is MNHNY, CDR2 SVGAGI (reference sequence). Trimming left V 0 bases short and J 3 bases short, with 9 bases between. The CDR3 spans 15 residues. The CDR3 here is CASSYSDGYNQPQHF. In nucleotides, the CDR3 is TGTGCCAGCAGTTACTCCGACGGCTACAATCAGCCCCAGCATTTT.

This clonotype appeared many times. The V gene is TRBV29-1, the J gene TRBJ1-1; D is unresolved. The V and J ends lost 0 bases and 2 bases respectively, with 13 bases between them. The CDR3 has 15 residues. CDR1 is SQVTM and CDR2 is ANQGSEA in the germline V gene. CDR3 coding DNA: TGCAGCGTTGAAGAAGCCGCCCGATCCAACACTGAAGCTTTCTTT. Its protein product is CSVEEAARSNTEAFF.

The chain has TRBV7-9 and TRBJ1-1, with TRBD1 identical over 7 bases. Germline CDR1 SEHNR, CDR2 FQNEAQ (reference sequence). V lost 5 bases to trimming and J lost 9 bases; unmatched junction nucleotides: 6. CDR3 length equals 12 residues. The CDR3 is CASSQEGAKAFF. CDR3 bases: TGTGCCAGCAGCCAGGAGGGGGCAAAAGCTTTCTTT.